These 3 T cell receptor beta chains were sequenced from one sample in a study of OX40 agonist ivuxolimab in advanced cancers. Assay: immunoSEQ multiplex PCR; the TCRdb copy retains only in-frame clones and omits some. Among some 64,000 clones, 83% were seen once, and the ten largest hold 0.7%. Specimen: CD4+ or CD8+ T cells sorted from blood, collected in a trial of the OX40 agonist ivuxolimab. These receptors all come from an adult with an advanced solid tumor such as melanoma, head and neck, liver or kidney cancer.

The V call is TRBV7-9, the J call TRBJ2-7; 7 nucleotides agree with TRBD1. J gave up 3 bases and V 5 bases, and 4 bases lay outside the gene matches. CDR1 and CDR2 from the germline V gene are SEHNR and FQNEAQ (reference sequence). This CDR3 region has 13 residues. The CDR3 bases are TGTGCCAGCAGCCGAGACAGGGACTACGAGCAGTACTTC. Amino acid sequence: CASSRDRDYEQYF. Looking up the rest from reference TRBV7-9 and TRBJ2-7 gives the full variable domain: DTGVSQNPRHKITKRGQNVTFRCDPISEHNRLYWYRQTLGQGPEFLTYFQNEAQLEKSRLLSDRFSAERPKGSFSTLEIQRTEQGDSAMYLCASSRDRDYEQYFGPGTRLTVT.

The chain is built from TRBV5-1 and TRBJ2-2, with 9 bases matching TRBD2. Germline assignment: CDR1 SGHRS and CDR2 YFSETQ. The CDR3 has 16 residues. J was trimmed by 5 bases and V by 7 bases; bases with no gene match: 12. This CDR3 reads CASGEPSGRRTGELFF. The CDR3 nucleotides are TGCGCCAGCGGGGAACCAAGCGGGAGGAGAACCGGGGAGCTGTTTTTT.

V usage is TRBV5-1 and J usage is TRBJ2-7; D unresolved. The CDR3 length is 14 residues. Per the germline V gene, CDR1 is SGHRS and CDR2 is YFSETQ. The germline V and J ends were trimmed by 6 bases and 4 bases, with 17 bases remaining between them. CDR3 amino acids: CASKSLSGAYEQYF. The CDR3 nucleotides are TGCGCCAGCAAAAGCTTATCGGGTGCTTACGAGCAGTACTTC.